The rows below give T cell receptor beta chains drawn from one sample of a study of blood T cells in healthy people across ages. TCRdb re-called the 5' RACE reads through MiXCR, storing one row per CDR3 protein. This table has 1,800,000 or so distinct CDR3 sequences, 30% to 40% appearing once. Material for sequencing was blood. Receptors were obtained from a human donor in good health. Each CDR3 is given with its conserved first and last residue. The order of the fields is clone size, D gene, V gene, J gene, CDR3 DNA, CDR3 protein. A D gene is named only where the DNA matches it firmly. Clone size, where shown, is once, few, many, or a class for clones that have expanded.

clone size: -; D gene: -; V gene: TRBV5-1; J gene: TRBJ1-2; CDR3 DNA: TGCGCCAGCAGCTTGGGTGTTAGTGGCTTACTATCTGATGGCTACACCTTC; CDR3 protein: CASSLGVSGLLSDGYTF
clone size: -; D gene: -; V gene: TRBV4-2; J gene: TRBJ1-2; CDR3 DNA: TGTGCCAGCAGCCAGTCGCACCTCAGGGAGATTATCTATGGCTACACCTTC; CDR3 protein: CASSQSHLREIIYGYTF
clone size: many; D gene: -; V gene: TRBV6-4; J gene: TRBJ2-2; CDR3 DNA: TGTGCCAGCAGAATTACAGGGTCCGGGGAGCTGTTTTTT; CDR3 protein: CASRITGSGELFF
clone size: -; D gene: -; V gene: TRBV12-3/TRBV12-4; J gene: TRBJ2-3; CDR3 DNA: TGTGCCAGCAAGGGGCCGAACACAGATACGCAGTATTTT; CDR3 protein: CASKGPNTDTQYF
clone size: -; D gene: -; V gene: TRBV3-1; J gene: TRBJ2-7; CDR3 DNA: TGTGCCAGCAGTATGGGAGGCGCATCCTACGAGCAGTACTTC; CDR3 protein: CASSMGGASYEQYF
clone size: few; D gene: -; V gene: TRBV13; J gene: TRBJ2-1; CDR3 DNA: TGTGCCAGCAGCTTTATTGGACTCCTTGGCCCCTACAATGAGCAGTTCTTC; CDR3 protein: CASSFIGLLGPYNEQFF
clone size: -; D gene: -; V gene: TRBV20-1; J gene: TRBJ1-2; CDR3 DNA: TGCAGTGCTCAAGACAGGTTCAACTATGGCTACACCTTC; CDR3 protein: CSAQDRFNYGYTF
clone size: few; D gene: -; V gene: TRBV6-2/TRBV6-3; J gene: TRBJ2-5; CDR3 DNA: TGTGCCATCCTTTCCGGGACAAAAGAGACCCAGTACTTC; CDR3 protein: CAILSGTKETQYF
clone size: -; D gene: TRBD2; V gene: TRBV6-1; J gene: TRBJ2-3; CDR3 DNA: TGTGCCTGCAGTGAAGGTCCGGCGGGGGGTTACACAGATACGCAGTATTTT; CDR3 protein: CACSEGPAGGYTDTQYF
clone size: -; D gene: -; V gene: TRBV5-5; J gene: TRBJ2-1; CDR3 DNA: TGTGCCAGCAGCCCCAGAGACAGTTCTTGGGCCAATGAGCAGTTCTTC; CDR3 protein: CASSPRDSSWANEQFF
clone size: -; D gene: TRBD2; V gene: TRBV20-1; J gene: TRBJ2-3; CDR3 DNA: TGCAGTGCTAGGGGACTAGCACCCCTTGGCGATACGCAGTATTTT; CDR3 protein: CSARGLAPLGDTQYF
clone size: once; D gene: -; V gene: TRBV7-2; J gene: TRBJ1-6; CDR3 DNA: TGTGCCAGCAGCTTTGGAAGGTCAGCAAATAATTCACCCCTCCACTTT; CDR3 protein: CASSFGRSANNSPLHF
clone size: few; D gene: TRBD1; V gene: TRBV28; J gene: TRBJ1-2; CDR3 DNA: TGTGCCAGCGGCAGAGGCGGGACAGGGTTGGGCTATGGCTACACCTTC; CDR3 protein: CASGRGGTGLGYGYTF
clone size: -; D gene: TRBD1; V gene: TRBV25-1; J gene: TRBJ2-7; CDR3 DNA: TGTGCCAGCTGGGGAGGACAGGGGTACGAGCAGTACTTC; CDR3 protein: CASWGGQGYEQYF
clone size: few; D gene: -; V gene: TRBV18; J gene: TRBJ1-2; CDR3 DNA: TGTGCCAGCTCTCCGGGACGGGATAACTATGGCTACACCTTC; CDR3 protein: CASSPGRDNYGYTF
clone size: -; D gene: -; V gene: TRBV7-8; J gene: TRBJ2-4; CDR3 DNA: TGTGCCAGCAGCGACCCGGGGTTGCCTAAAGCCAAAAACATTCAGTACTTC; CDR3 protein: CASSDPGLPKAKNIQYF